The 5 T cell receptor beta chains listed next were all sequenced from one sample in a study of post-analysis software for immune sequencing data. These receptors have no identified antigens. Findings of the study overall: About 5 TRBV segments were more frequent in patients than controls; TRBV5-6, TRBV5-1 and TRBV20-1 belonged to this group.

Built from TCR beta cDNA, the libraries had unique molecular identifiers in them. TCRdb analysed the PCR reads with MiXCR anew, one entry per CDR3 protein. The sample records 750,000 to 950,000 distinct CDR3 sequences, 35% to 55% being singletons. The source material was blood. Every receptor here comes from a girl between 5 and 17 years old with multiple sclerosis.

DNA of the CDR3: TGTGCCACCAGCGGACAACGGACAGGCCCCACAGATACGCAGTATTTT. Translating it yields CATSGQRTGPTDTQYF. The V and J genes are TRBV15 and TRBJ2-3; TRBD1 aligns across 7 bases. After removal of 5 bases from V and 2 bases from J, the junction contained 10 bases not matched to a gene. The CDR3 has 16 amino acids. The germline V gene encodes CDR1 LNHNV and CDR2 YYDKDF (reference sequence).

The chain recombines TRBV12-3 or TRBV12-4 with TRBJ2-3, with 8 nucleotides matching TRBD1. The CDR3 is made up of 15 amino acids. Trimming cost V 5 bases and J 5 bases; bases outside gene matches: 9. The CDR3 sequence: CASSEDRAFGDTQYF. The CDR3 region has the DNA TGTGCCAGCAGTGAGGACAGGGCCTTTGGAGATACGCAGTATTTT.

This clonotype was observed a few times. The gene calls are TRBV28 and TRBJ2-6, with D hard to call. Germline CDR1 MDHEN, CDR2 SYDVKM. CDR3 length equals 14 residues. The V end was cut by 4 bases, the J end by 2 bases, with 6 bases between. This CDR3 is CASSSNAGANVLTF. CDR3 DNA: TGTGCCAGCAGTTCCAACGCTGGGGCCAACGTCCTGACTTTC.

Only a few counts were recorded for this clonotype. The chain recombines TRBV20-1 with TRBJ2-1; 7 bases fit TRBD2. From germline, CDR1 is DFQATT and CDR2 SNEGSKA (reference sequence). After removal of 5 bases from V and 8 bases from J, the junction contained 6 bases not matched to a gene. The CDR3 consists of 12 residues. The CDR3 DNA is TGCAGTGCTCCACGGGGGAGGGATGAGCAGTTCTTC. It encodes CSAPRGRDEQFF.

The chain combines TRBV28 with TRBJ2-7; TRBD2 matches at 14 bases. Trimming took 6 bases from V and 5 from J; bases not matched to a gene: 12. CDR3 length equals 17 residues. Looked up from germline, CDR1 is MDHEN and CDR2 is SYDVKM. This chain's CDR3 is CASSPLTSGRVLDEQYF. CDR3 bases: TGTGCCAGCAGCCCTCTGACTAGCGGGAGGGTTCTGGACGAGCAGTACTTC.